This T cell receptor (beta chain) was identified during a study of T cell repertoires in cytomegalovirus infection. Note on this clonotype: The antigen remains unidentified.

Germline V gene lookup returns CDR1 ENHRY and CDR2 SYGVKD. CDR3 length equals 12 residues. Trimming removed 4 bases at V and 7 bases at J, with 10 bases between. MiXCR, run by TCRdb on the reads, gives a single entry per CDR3 protein. The sample lists hundreds of thousands of distinct CDR3 sequences; 25% to 30% were seen once. The gene calls are TRBV10-3 and TRBJ1-1, with D possibly TRBD1 on 5 matching bases. The starting material was cultured PBMCs, obtained from culture after CMV antigen stimulation. This receptor was taken from a human donor in good health (CMV status not recorded). Some clones in this sample may be carry-over from other donors' samples. This CDR3 is CAISADRGEAFF. CDR3 bases: TGTGCCATCAGTGCCGACAGAGGTGAAGCTTTCTTT.